The T cell receptor beta chain under discussion was sequenced for a study of blood T cell repertoires in COVID-19. The CDR3 is made up of 15 amino acids. The V gene end was trimmed by 5 bases and the J gene end by 2 bases; junction bases not matched to a gene: 5. Per the germline V gene, CDR1 is MNHNY and CDR2 is SVGAGI (reference sequence). Here immunoSEQ multiplex PCR was the method, and the copy in TCRdb shows in-frame clones only, minus some. The data contain some 140,000 clones, around 87% of them seen just once; the ten biggest clones take up 2% to 2.5%. This receptor was identified in a man in his fifties with active COVID-19. Sequenced sample: peripheral blood. The chain carries TRBV6-6 and TRBJ2-7; 11 nucleotides align to TRBD1. The CDR3 loop reads CASSDGQGATYEQYF. The CDR3 DNA reads as TGTGCCAGCAGTGACGGACAGGGGGCAACCTACGAGCAGTACTTC.